The rows below give T cell receptor beta chains drawn from one sample of a study of immune heterogeneity within non-small cell lung tumors. From the multiplex PCR reads, TCRdb called clonotypes with MiXCR, one entry per CDR3 protein. The sample has around 12,000 distinct CDR3 sequences, around 22% seen once; the top ten hold approximately 4.2%. Sequencing input: lung tumor tissue. These receptors were obtained from a man aged 60 to 69 with non-small cell lung cancer. Each CDR3 is given without its conserved first and last residue. Fields, in order: V gene, J gene, CDR3 protein.

TRBV19	TRBJ1-5	ASSISQGVNQPQH
TRBV18	TRBJ2-7	ASSPPLTETRTYEQY
TRBV10-2	TRBJ2-7	ASSLTGGATEQY
TRBV5-5	TRBJ1-1	ASSLLVSGFTEAF
TRBV5-4	TRBJ1-1	ASSSLQGAEAF
TRBV7-6	TRBJ2-7	ASSLVWDTYEQY
TRBV20-1	TRBJ2-1	SARDPVGSYNEQF
TRBV11-1	TRBJ2-5	ASRPQGASSEETQY
TRBV5-1	TRBJ1-1	ASSLVLNTEAF
TRBV5-1	TRBJ2-7	ASSLTGGYEQY
TRBV30	TRBJ1-5	AWSRERNQPQH
TRBV9	TRBJ1-3	ASSVTLAGRTGNTIY